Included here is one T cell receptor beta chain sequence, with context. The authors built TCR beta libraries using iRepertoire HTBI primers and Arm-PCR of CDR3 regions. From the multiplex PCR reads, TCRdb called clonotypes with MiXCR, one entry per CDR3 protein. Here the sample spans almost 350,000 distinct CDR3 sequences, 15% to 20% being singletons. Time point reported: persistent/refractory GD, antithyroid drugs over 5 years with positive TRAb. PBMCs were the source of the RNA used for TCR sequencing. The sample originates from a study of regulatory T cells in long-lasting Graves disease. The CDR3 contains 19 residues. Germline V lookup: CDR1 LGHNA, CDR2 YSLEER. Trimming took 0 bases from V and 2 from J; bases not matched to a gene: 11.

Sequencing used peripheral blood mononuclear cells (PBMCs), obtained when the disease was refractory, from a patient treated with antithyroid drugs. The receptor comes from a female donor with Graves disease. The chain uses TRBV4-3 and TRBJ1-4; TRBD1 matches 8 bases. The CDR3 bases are TGCGCCAGCAGCCAAGACAGGGGGCGTCTGAGTGCGACTAATGAAAAACTGTTTTTT. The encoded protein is CASSQDRGRLSATNEKLFF.